Included here is one T cell receptor (beta chain) sequence, with context. The J segment lost 3 bases and the V segment lost 3 bases, leaving 2 bases of the junction unmatched. Per the germline V gene, CDR1 is SGDLS and CDR2 is YYNGEE. There are 14 residues in the CDR3. These data originate in a study of CD8 T cells in Susac syndrome. Random hexamers served to reverse transcribe about 0.5 to 1 ug RNA. An immunoSEQ multiplex PCR generated amplified TCR beta CDR3 products spanning 54 Vbeta and 13 Jbeta. TCRdb fed the immunoSEQ multiplex PCR reads into MiXCR, producing one record per CDR3 protein. The sample holds about 110,000 distinct CDR3 sequences, roughly 97% seen once. TCR beta sequencing covered blood CD8+ and CD4+ T cells. In contrast to the negatively isolated CD8+ and CD4+ T cells, TEMRA cells were FACS-enriched.

Source material: CD4+ T cells from PBMCs. The sequence was collected from a human donor in good health. J is TRBJ2-2 and V is TRBV9; 7 nucleotides agree with TRBD1. This CDR3 is CASSGTGDTGELFF. The CDR3 nucleotides are TGTGCCAGCAGCGGAACAGGGGACACCGGGGAGCTGTTTTTT.